These T cell receptor beta chains were read from a single sample in a study of cytomegalovirus exposure and HLA in healthy donors. Sequencing used immunoSEQ multiplex PCR; TCRdb keeps in-frame clones, though not all of them. The table has 110,000 or so clones, about 86% seen once; the top ten hold about 4%. Sequencing was carried out using PBMCs. The receptors were sampled from a woman in her late teens or twenties in good health and CMV-seropositive. The CDR3 runs from the conserved cysteine through the conserved F or W. Size tells how often a clone was seen (once, few, many) or the class of an expanded clone, and some rows leave it out.

V	J	length	size	CDR3
TRBV4-1	TRBJ2-5	15	.	CASRDYRGPRETQYF
TRBV7-3	TRBJ2-1	16	.	CASSFSPAGGYNEQFF
TRBV2	TRBJ2-7	14	.	CASSERTASYEQYF
TRBV29-1	TRBJ2-7	14	.	CSVAPLGTVYEQYF
TRBV7-8	TRBJ2-3	15	.	CASSYMRSAQDTQYF
TRBV6-5	TRBJ1-5	15	.	CASSRTVYSNQPQHF
TRBV28	TRBJ2-2	12	.	CASSTNTGELFF
TRBV28	TRBJ2-7	19	.	CASSLFGVVGQASSYEQYF
TRBV12-5	TRBJ1-2	15	.	CASAKLTGTDYGYTF
TRBV11-3	TRBJ1-2	12	.	CASSNTPYGYTF
TRBV7-9	TRBJ2-7	16	.	CASSHSRDRGSYEQYF
TRBV28	TRBJ1-4	13	.	CATPRATNEKLFF
TRBV11-2	TRBJ2-1	15	.	CASSLVGGPYNEQFF
TRBV6-6	TRBJ2-2	14	once	CASSYGPNTGELFF
TRBV11-3	TRBJ1-1	13	.	CASSLDTGGEAFF
TRBV7-3	TRBJ1-1	14	.	CASSLTSQTTEAFF
TRBV19	TRBJ2-2	14	.	CASSSFRVPGELFF
TRBV10-3	TRBJ2-1	14	.	CAISVEGDYNEQFF
TRBV11-2	TRBJ2-7	14	.	CASSPQGLAIEQYF
TRBV28	TRBJ2-3	14	once	CASRVGGVSDTQYF
TRBV5-1	TRBJ2-1	12	.	CASTTMYNEQFF
TRBV11-2	TRBJ1-1	17	.	CASSLAGSLTVDTEAFF
TRBV11-3	TRBJ2-6	20	.	CASRGGKGAALASGANVLTF
TRBV4-1	TRBJ1-1	14	once	CASRQAGRDTEAFF
TRBV7-6	TRBJ1-1	14	.	CASSLGRQNTEAFF
TRBV11-2	TRBJ2-5	15	.	CASSSGQSRQETQYF
TRBV7-3	TRBJ2-7	16	.	CASSLNAEPPSYEQYF
TRBV28	TRBJ2-7	13	.	CASRVTGSHEQYF
TRBV5-6	TRBJ2-7	14	.	CASSPGAQAYEQYF
TRBV11-3	TRBJ2-1	16	.	CASSLSFRVPYNEQFF
TRBV4-1	TRBJ2-2	15	.	CASSSRGQFPGELFF
TRBV7-8	TRBJ1-3	15	.	CASSSLFSLGNTIYF
TRBV19	TRBJ1-5	13	.	CASADSPNQPQHF
TRBV28	TRBJ1-3	16	.	CASSLNSEGSGNTIYF
TRBV11-2	TRBJ2-3	15	.	CASSLGGLSTDTQYF
TRBV5-1	TRBJ2-7	14	.	CASSPRTGVYEQYF
TRBV18	TRBJ2-2	17	.	CASSPPYRDRGDGELFF
TRBV2	TRBJ2-3	14	once	CASSQGQGRDTQYF
TRBV7-3	TRBJ1-2	14	.	CASSPSGQGGGYTF
TRBV28	TRBJ1-2	16	.	CASSLIGGTAAYGYTF
TRBV7-9	TRBJ2-1	19	.	CASSLIGASGVPSDNEQFF
TRBV5-1	TRBJ2-2	15	.	CASSRDRAGTGELFF
TRBV6-5	TRBJ2-1	13	once	CASTPERGHEQFF
TRBV7-3	TRBJ2-7	13	.	CASSPGHFGEQYF
TRBV6-1	TRBJ1-2	12	.	CASSPNGYGYTF
TRBV30	TRBJ1-2	13	.	CAWSLDRGTGYTF
TRBV9	TRBJ2-1	15	.	CASSVDLAVANEQFF
TRBV14	TRBJ1-2	15	.	CASSPRGEPGRGYTF
TRBV7-9	TRBJ2-2	15	.	CASSLQGGYTGELFF
TRBV29-1	TRBJ2-7	14	.	CSVVRQAGGPEQYF
TRBV29-1	TRBJ1-3	13	.	CSVERGRGNTIYF
TRBV6-5	TRBJ2-3	14	.	CASKAGVVADTQYF
TRBV18	TRBJ2-5	15	few	CASSPPTGYQETQYF